The clone carrying this TCR beta chain was detected once. This sample was taken from a study of T cell changes during pregnancy in multiple sclerosis. The method was immunoSEQ multiplex PCR; TCRdb's version includes in-frame clones alone and lacks a portion of them. Found here are approximately 85,000 clones, more than 85% of them singletons; the top ten hold roughly 2.5%. The CDR3 contains 15 residues. Germline assignment: CDR1 SGHRS and CDR2 YFSETQ. V was pared by 7 bases and J by 8 bases, with 14 bases of the junction left unmatched. This TCR was sampled from a female donor with multiple sclerosis, enrolled in a pregnancy study. This sequence joins TRBV5-1 and TRBJ2-1, with 8 bases matching TRBD1. The source material was peripheral blood, sampled in the first trimester of pregnancy. The chain's CDR3 is CASGRGGQGIDEQFF. Here the CDR3 DNA reads TGCGCCAGCGGTCGCGGTGGACAGGGTATAGATGAGCAGTTCTTC.